The 30 T cell receptor beta chains listed next were all sequenced from one sample in a study of T cell responses to AZD1222 COVID-19 vaccine. Assay: immunoSEQ multiplex PCR; the TCRdb copy retains only in-frame clones and omits some. Of nearly 35,000 clones in the sample, approximately 86% were seen once. The sample was peripheral blood, taken on day 0 of AZD1222 vaccination. Every receptor here comes from an adult in good health.

Worth noting for this clone: Different DNA sequences within this sample yield the same CDR3. This chain connects TRBV18 to TRBJ1-3; D unclear. Trimming shortened V by 0 bases and J by 0 bases, and 6 bases separated the two germline ends. The CDR3 sequence is 15 residues long. Germline CDR1 KGHSH, CDR2 LQKENI. The CDR3 bases are TGTGCCAGCTCACCACCCGCAAACTCTGGAAACACCATATATTTT. Translation gives CASSPPANSGNTIYF.

This chain joins TRBV5-1 and TRBJ2-1, with TRBD2 matching over 8 bases. The CDR3 runs to 15 residues. The germline V gene encodes CDR1 SGHRS and CDR2 YFSETQ. V was clipped by 6 bases and J by 2 bases; unmatched bases: 7. The CDR3 protein is CASTPLAGAYNEQFF. The CDR3 DNA follows: TGCGCCAGCACCCCCCTAGCGGGCGCCTACAATGAGCAGTTCTTC.

The CDR3 region is CAWIRAPLHF. Here the CDR3 DNA reads TGTGCCTGGATCAGGGCCCCCCTCCACTTT. This chain uses TRBV30 with TRBJ1-6; perhaps TRBD1 as D (5 bases). The germline V gene has CDR1 GTSNPN and CDR2 SVGIG (reference sequence). This CDR3 comprises 10 residues. V shed 4 bases and J shed 13 bases, with 8 bases lying between them. Supplemented by reference TRBV30 and TRBJ1-6, the full variable domain reads SQTIHQWPATLVQPVGSPLSLECTVEGTSNPNLYWYRQAAGRGLQLLFYSVGIGQISSEVPQNLSASRPQDRQFILSSKKLLLSDSGFYLCAWIRAPLHFGNGTRLTVT.

The chain couples TRBV4-3 to TRBJ1-2; D might be TRBD1 (5 bases). Trimming took 0 bases from V and 6 from J, leaving 23 bases between them. CDR3 length: 18 amino acids. Per the germline V gene, CDR1 is LGHNA and CDR2 is YSLEER. The CDR3 here is CASSQEPPGRSPWDGYTF. CDR3 bases: TGCGCCAGCAGCCAAGAGCCGCCGGGGCGCAGCCCTTGGGATGGCTACACCTTC.

This clone was counted once. The rearrangement uses TRBV7-9 and TRBJ2-7; 10 nucleotides match TRBD2. The germline V gene encodes CDR1 SEHNR and CDR2 FQNEAQ (reference sequence). The CDR3 has 14 amino acids. The V gene end was trimmed by 4 bases and the J gene end by 5 bases; junction bases not matched to a gene: 5. CDR3 bases: TGTGCCAGCAGCTCTAGCGGGAGTTGGGACGAGCAGTACTTC. Residues: CASSSSGSWDEQYF. Full variable domain (rest looked up from reference TRBV7-9 and TRBJ2-7): DTGVSQNPRHKITKRGQNVTFRCDPISEHNRLYWYRQTLGQGPEFLTYFQNEAQLEKSRLLSDRFSAERPKGSFSTLEIQRTEQGDSAMYLCASSSSGSWDEQYFGPGTRLTVT.

This clone appeared a single time. This sequence joins TRBV7-9 and TRBJ2-1; 10 bases fit TRBD2. This CDR3 is 17 amino acids long. Per germline, CDR1 SEHNR and CDR2 FQNEAQ (reference sequence). The trim removed 5 bases at V and 6 bases at J, leaving 13 bases unmatched. CDR3 DNA: TGTGCCAGCAGCCCGCCCGAGGGACTAGCGCGAGCCAATGAGCAGTTCTTC. Its translation is CASSPPEGLARANEQFF. The full variable domain, in which reference TRBV7-9 and TRBJ2-1 provide the parts outside the CDR3, is DTGVSQNPRHKITKRGQNVTFRCDPISEHNRLYWYRQTLGQGPEFLTYFQNEAQLEKSRLLSDRFSAERPKGSFSTLEIQRTEQGDSAMYLCASSPPEGLARANEQFFGPGTRLTVL.

This sequence joins TRBV28 and TRBJ1-1; D possibly corresponds to TRBD1 (6 bases). This CDR3 is 14 amino acids long. Trimming left V 6 bases short and J 2 bases short, with 13 bases between. Germline values: CDR1 MDHEN, CDR2 SYDVKM. The CDR3 region has the DNA TGTGCCAGCAGGCGACAGGTCCTAAACACTGAAGCTTTCTTT. Translation: CASRRQVLNTEAFF.

V is TRBV7-8 and J is TRBJ1-2; D gene uncertain. CDR3 length equals 13 residues. CDR1 is SGHVS, CDR2 FQNEAQ, per germline. V was pared by 2 bases and J by 1 base, with 5 bases between. The CDR3 here is CASSLSVNYGYTF. CDR3 coding DNA: TGTGCCAGCAGCTTATCGGTTAACTATGGCTACACCTTC.

The chain links TRBV5-1 to TRBJ1-1, with TRBD1 matching 8 bases. The J segment lost 4 bases and the V segment lost 4 bases, leaving 9 bases of the junction unmatched. The CDR3 totals 15 residues. The germline gives CDR1 SGHRS, CDR2 YFSETQ. In DNA form, the CDR3 reads TGCGCCAGCAGCCGCACGCCAGGGGGCTCCACTGAAGCTTTCTTT. It yields the protein CASSRTPGGSTEAFF.

The gene calls are TRBV4-2 and TRBJ2-1; TRBD2 aligns across 7 bases. The CDR3 loop spans 16 amino acids. Germline CDR1 is LGHNA and CDR2 is YNFKEQ. V lost 0 bases, J lost 7 bases, and 9 bases stayed unmatched. CDR3: CASSQEGVGAGNEQFF. DNA of the CDR3: TGTGCCAGCAGCCAAGAAGGGGTAGGAGCGGGAAATGAGCAGTTCTTC.

This chain connects TRBV15 to TRBJ1-1; no clear D gene. Germline V lookup: CDR1 LNHNV, CDR2 YYDKDF (reference sequence). The length of the CDR3 is 14 residues. V was trimmed by 1 base and J by 2 bases, leaving 8 bases between them. This chain's CDR3 is CATSRGRENTEAFF. The CDR3 nucleotides read TGTGCCACCAGCAGAGGGAGGGAAAACACTGAAGCTTTCTTT.

This chain connects TRBV10-3 to TRBJ1-1; perhaps TRBD1 as D (5 bases). Trimming took 6 bases from V and 1 from J, leaving 12 bases between them. This CDR3 spans 14 amino acids. The V gene's germline CDR1 is ENHRY and CDR2 SYGVKD. DNA for the CDR3: TGTGCCATCAGGGGGACGGTTCAGAACACTGAAGCTTTCTTT. Translating gives CAIRGTVQNTEAFF.

The chain combines TRBV7-2 with TRBJ2-5; 10 bases match TRBD1. The ends lost 6 bases at V and 2 bases at J; junction bases unmatched: 6. The CDR3 is made up of 15 amino acids. Germline V gene lookup returns CDR1 SGHTA and CDR2 FQGNSA. The DNA for the CDR3 is TGTGCCAGCAGGCAGAGGACAGGGGGACAAGAGACCCAGTACTTC. Its translation is CASRQRTGGQETQYF.

This chain links TRBV5-4 with TRBJ1-1; no firm D call. CDR3 length: 15 residues. The germline V and J ends were trimmed by 0 bases and 0 bases, with 9 bases remaining between them. Germline V lookup: CDR1 SGHNT, CDR2 YYREEE (reference sequence). CDR3 loop: CASSLGLNLNTEAFF. The CDR3 DNA reads as TGTGCCAGCAGCTTGGGTCTAAACTTGAACACTGAAGCTTTCTTT.

The genes are TRBV7-2 and TRBJ2-2; 7 bases map to TRBD2. The CDR3 is made up of 15 amino acids. The trim removed 4 bases at V and 4 bases at J, leaving 6 bases unmatched. The germline CDR1 and CDR2 sequences are SGHTA and FQGNSA. CDR3 amino acids: CASSYGLDLTGELFF. CDR3 nucleotide sequence: TGTGCCAGCAGCTACGGACTAGATCTCACCGGGGAGCTGTTTTTT.

V gene TRBV6-5 combines with J gene TRBJ1-1, with D unclear. Germline loops: CDR1 MNHEY, CDR2 SVGAGI. The CDR3 loop spans 13 amino acids. Trimming shortened V by 6 bases and J by 4 bases, and 12 bases separated the two germline ends. CDR3 DNA: TGTGCCAGCAGCCACCAATCGGGCACTGAAGCTTTCTTT. Protein: CASSHQSGTEAFF.

The chain is built from TRBV6-5 and TRBJ2-7; TRBD1 might be the D (5 bases). Germline CDR1 is MNHEY and CDR2 is SVGAGI. The CDR3 is 12 amino acids. The V and J ends lost 11 bases and 7 bases respectively, with 18 bases between them. The CDR3 sequence is CAGRTIAGEQYF. The CDR3 DNA follows: TGTGCCGGTCGGACAATCGCTGGTGAGCAGTACTTC.

The chain combines TRBV2 with TRBJ1-2, with D perhaps matching TRBD1 (6 bases). This CDR3 is built from 17 residues. CDR1 is SNHLY and CDR2 is FYNNEI in the germline V gene. Deletions cut 1 base from V and 4 bases from J, with 19 bases between. CDR3 coding DNA: TGTGCCAGCAGTGAAGTGGGGGGCCAGTTTAATGGCTATGGCTACACCTTC. Its translation is CASSEVGGQFNGYGYTF.

The genes are TRBV11-2 and TRBJ2-1; 9 bases agree with TRBD1. Germline values: CDR1 SGHAT, CDR2 FQNNGV. The CDR3 contains 16 residues. The V gene end was trimmed by 2 bases and the J gene end by 6 bases; junction bases not matched to a gene: 8. CDR3 protein: CASSLHPGQGINEQFF. Written as DNA, the CDR3 is TGTGCCAGCAGCTTACATCCGGGACAGGGAATCAATGAGCAGTTCTTC.

V and J are TRBV19 and TRBJ2-2; TRBD1 matches at 9 bases. The CDR3 totals 15 residues. Unmatched junction bases numbered 5, after V lost 4 bases and J lost 5 bases. Germline lookup yields CDR1 LNHDA and CDR2 SQIVND (reference sequence). CDR3 in DNA: TGTGCCAGTAGTAGCACAGGGGGCAGGACCGGGGAGCTGTTTTTT. It encodes CASSSTGGRTGELFF. Complete variable domain (other parts from reference TRBV19 and TRBJ2-2): DGGITQSPKYLFRKEGQNVTLSCEQNLNHDAMYWYRQDPGQGLRLIYYSQIVNDFQKGDIAEGYSVSREKKESFPLTVTSAQKNPTAFYLCASSSTGGRTGELFFGEGSRLTVL.

The CDR3 region is CASSLLGPFYGYTF. The CDR3 region has the DNA TGTGCCAGCAGCCTTCTCGGGCCCTTCTATGGCTACACCTTC. The J gene is TRBJ1-2, the V gene TRBV3-1 (or the pseudogene TRBV3-2); D is ambiguous. This CDR3 contains 14 residues. CDR1 and CDR2 (germline): LGHDT, YNNKEL (reference sequence). V lost 4 bases, J lost 4 bases, and 13 bases lay in between.

As regards this clone: An end of the junction does not agree with germline; a read error may underlie this. The chain is built from TRBV7-9 and TRBJ2-7; D is perhaps TRBD2 (6 bases). Germline assignment: CDR1 SEHNR and CDR2 FQNEAQ (reference sequence). This CDR3 is built from 11 residues. The CDR3 region has the DNA TGTGCCAGCCAGGGATGGGGGGAAGGCGTCTTC. Its translation is CASQGWGEGVF.

In the case of this clone: A read error is possible here, since a much larger clone lies one base away. The chain carries TRBV6-4 and TRBJ2-2; the D is unclear. This CDR3 contains 13 residues. The germline V gene encodes CDR1 MRHNA and CDR2 SNTAGT. Trimming stripped 2 bases from V and 3 bases from J, with 4 bases between. The CDR3 DNA is TGTGCCAGCAGTGACGGGGACACCGGGGAGCTGTTTTTT. Translated: CASSDGDTGELFF.

This chain links TRBV28 with TRBJ1-4; D is possibly TRBD1 (5 bases). CDR1 and CDR2 from the germline V gene are MDHEN and SYDVKM. Trimming pared 5 bases from V and 3 bases from J, leaving 13 bases between. CDR3 length equals 15 residues. CDR3 DNA: TGTGCCAGCAGTACCCACGGGGCAGCTAATGAAAAACTGTTTTTT. Translating gives CASSTHGAANEKLFF. The entire variable domain, with the rest obtained from reference TRBV28 and TRBJ1-4, is as follows: DVKVTQSSRYLVKRTGEKVFLECVQDMDHENMFWYRQDPGLGLRLIYFSYDVKMKEKGDIPEGYSVSREKKERFSLILESASTNQTSMYLCASSTHGAANEKLFFGSGTQLSVL.

V gene TRBV11-2 combines with J gene TRBJ2-3; no clear D gene. The CDR3 has 14 amino acids. The V and J ends lost 2 bases and 2 bases respectively, with 8 bases between them. In germline, CDR1 is SGHAT, CDR2 FQNNGV. As DNA, the CDR3 is TGTGCCAGCAGCTTAAGTCACATCACAGATACGCAGTATTTT. Protein: CASSLSHITDTQYF. Based on the CDR3 plus reference TRBV11-2 and TRBJ2-3, the full variable domain is EAGVAQSPRYKIIEKRQSVAFWCNPISGHATLYWYQQILGQGPKLLIQFQNNGVVDDSQLPKDRFSAERLKGVDSTLKIQPAKLEDSAVYLCASSLSHITDTQYFGPGTRLTVL.

V and J are TRBV5-4 and TRBJ2-5; the D is unclear. Deletions cut 4 bases from V and 2 bases from J, with 18 bases between. Germline CDR1 reads SGHNT; CDR2 reads YYREEE (reference sequence). The CDR3 has 16 amino acids. The CDR3 here is CASSRPGGENQETQYF. The CDR3 DNA reads TGTGCCAGCAGCCGGCCGGGCGGAGAAAATCAAGAGACCCAGTACTTC. Drawing the rest from reference TRBV5-4 and TRBJ2-5, the complete variable domain is ETGVTQSPTHLIKTRGQQVTLRCSSQSGHNTVSWYQQALGQGPQFIFQYYREEENGRGNFPPRFSGLQFPNYSSELNVNALELDDSALYLCASSRPGGENQETQYFGPGTRLLVL.

The chain uses TRBV12-3 or TRBV12-4 and TRBJ1-3; D perhaps matches TRBD1 (5 bases). The length of the CDR3 is 13 residues. Trimming took 6 bases from V and 4 from J, leaving 10 bases between them. DNA for the CDR3: TGTGCCAGCAGGGCGACAGCAGGAAACACCATATATTTT. It encodes CASRATAGNTIYF.

This chain uses TRBV11-2 with TRBJ2-3; unclear D gene. Germline V gene lookup returns CDR1 SGHAT and CDR2 FQNNGV. V was clipped by 4 bases and J by 3 bases, with 11 bases between them. The CDR3 has 14 amino acids. CDR3 nucleotides: TGTGCCAGCAGCTCCTCCCTAACTACAGATACGCAGTATTTT. The encoded protein is CASSSSLTTDTQYF.

The chain recombines TRBV12-2 with TRBJ1-1; the table's D call, TRBD1, was not checked against the DNA. TRBV12-2 is a pseudogene locus. The CDR3 totals 16 residues. DNA of the CDR3: TGTGCAAGTCGTCAAGGGGGATTCTACCAGAACACTGAAGCTTTCTTT. The encoded protein is CASRQGGFYQNTEAFF.

The chain recombines TRBV21-1 with TRBJ1-5; the table's D gene call, TRBD1, was not cross checked with the DNA. TRBV21-1 is described as a pseudogene. The CDR3 covers 17 residues. CDR3 loop: CASSLKGPQGALLSQHF. CDR3 in DNA: TGTGCCAGCAGCCTCAAGGGCCCACAGGGGGCCCTGTTGTCCCAGCATTTT.